What follows is one T cell receptor beta chain and its context. The target antigen is unknown. This entry comes from a study of T-cell memory formation after mild COVID-19. Study-wide findings and caveats: CD4+ contracting clones were found mainly in CM and EM, and CD8+ ones in EMRA. From day 15 to 85, contracting clones were balanced between CD4 and CD8, whereas later expanders leaned toward CD4+.

This CDR3 spans 15 amino acids. Trimming stripped 2 bases from V and 2 bases from J, with 10 bases between. The V gene's germline CDR1 is MNHEY and CDR2 SVGAGI. MiXCR was run by TCRdb on the 5' RACE reads, yielding one entry per CDR3 protein. The table has 200,000 to 250,000 distinct CDR3 sequences, around 9.1% seen once. The source of this sequence is a man between 18 and 29 years old who had mild COVID-19 (a few samples of this study predate the infection). Cell type and time point are not known. The rearrangement uses TRBV6-5 and TRBJ1-5, with TRBD1 as a possible D gene (6 bases). Sequencing was carried out using PBMCs or a T cell subset sorted from them (not recorded which). The CDR3 here is CASSYGRQGNQPQHF. The CDR3, as DNA: TGTGCCAGCAGTTACGGAAGACAGGGCAATCAGCCCCAGCATTTT.